The TCR beta chain under discussion was sequenced for a study of ipilimumab plus nivolumab after autologous stem cell transplantation. Study information: A median of about eight nivolumab and 5 ipilimumab doses were given. DLBCL patients had primary refractory or relapsed disease. Study-level points and caveats: The authors say TCR, Treg and microbiome findings warrant further study.

Here immunoSEQ multiplex PCR was the method, and the copy in TCRdb shows in-frame clones only, minus some. This table has more than 15,000 clones, around four fifths appearing once. This CDR3 has 13 residues. Germline loops: CDR1 KGHSH, CDR2 LQKENI. The V end was cut by 2 bases, the J end by 5 bases, with 9 bases between. In the case of this clone: The antigen remains undetermined.

This receptor was taken from a male donor with diffuse large B-cell lymphoma. The sample in question was PBMCs, obtained in a trial of ipilimumab plus nivolumab as post-transplant consolidation. The chain recombines TRBV18 with TRBJ2-5; D is unclear. The CDR3 coding sequence is TGTGCCAGCTCACCAGGGTCAGAGGAGACCCAGTACTTC. Its protein is CASSPGSEETQYF.